This record looks at one T cell receptor (beta chain) sequence and its context. The sample comes from a study of OX40 agonist ivuxolimab in advanced cancers. Study information: Males comprised around 78% of the group, whose mean age was about 60 years (range about 23 to 80).

TCRdb keeps only in-frame clones here, not all; method: immunoSEQ multiplex PCR. Seen here are about 33,000 clones, 74% observed once, and the top ten hold about an eighth. Germline V CDR1 and CDR2: SGHRS, YFSETQ. There are 11 residues in the CDR3. Trimming stripped 5 bases from V and 4 bases from J, with 6 bases between. Sequenced material: CD4+ or CD8+ T cells sorted from blood, taken in a trial of the OX40 agonist ivuxolimab. The chain uses TRBV5-1 and TRBJ2-5; D might be TRBD2 (5 bases). This clonotype was obtained from an adult with an advanced solid tumor such as melanoma, head and neck, liver or kidney cancer. The CDR3 is CASREAETQYF. The CDR3 DNA follows: TGCGCCAGCAGGGAGGCAGAGACCCAGTACTTC.